The 30 T cell receptor beta chains in this list originate from one sample, sequenced in a study of blood T cell repertoires in COVID-19. The repertoire was sequenced with immunoSEQ multiplex PCR; TCRdb's copy has only in-frame clones and lacks some. Of more than 150,000 clones in the sample, more than 80% were seen once. Sequencing was carried out using peripheral blood. These receptors were taken from a woman older than 75 with COVID-19, enrolled during active disease.

This clone was detected a few times. CDR3 bases: TGTGCCATCAGGTCGACACGATCTCCCTACGAGCAGTACTTC. Its translation is CAIRSTRSPYEQYF. J is TRBJ2-7 and V is TRBV10-3; D gene uncertain. Germline V lookup: CDR1 ENHRY, CDR2 SYGVKD. The CDR3 loop spans 14 amino acids. Trimming left V 6 bases short and J 2 bases short, with 14 bases between.

This chain connects TRBV7-2 to TRBJ1-2; 9 bases fit TRBD1. The CDR3 has 13 amino acids. Germline loops: CDR1 SGHTA, CDR2 FQGNSA. With V trimmed by 5 bases and J by 7 bases, 5 bases remained unmatched. CDR3 loop: CASSRRQGGGYTF. CDR3 bases: TGTGCCAGCAGCCGCAGACAGGGGGGTGGCTACACCTTC.

This clone was picked up a small number of times. This chain joins TRBV7-8 and TRBJ1-3, with 10 bases aligning to TRBD1. CDR3 length: 15 amino acids. The germline gives CDR1 SGHVS, CDR2 FQNEAQ. The J segment lost 3 bases and the V segment lost 4 bases, leaving 3 bases of the junction unmatched. The CDR3 nucleotides read TGTGCCAGCAGCTCGACAGGGGGCTTTGGAAACACCATATATTTT. Translating gives CASSSTGGFGNTIYF.

Many counts were recorded for this clone. This rearrangement joins TRBV4-1 to TRBJ2-1, with 11 bases matching TRBD1. Germline V lookup: CDR1 MGHRA, CDR2 YSYEKL. The J segment lost 3 bases and the V segment lost 4 bases, leaving 2 bases of the junction unmatched. The length of the CDR3 is 15 residues. CDR3 DNA sequence: TGCGCCAGCAGCCGGGGGACAGGGGGCTACAATGAGCAGTTCTTC. The encoded protein is CASSRGTGGYNEQFF.

The chain carries TRBV6-5 and TRBJ2-3, with TRBD2 matching 8 bases. V shed 10 bases and J 0 bases; nucleotides not matched to a gene: 3. CDR3 size: 13 residues. Germline CDR1 is MNHEY and CDR2 is SVGAGI. Here the CDR3 DNA reads TGTGCCACCCGGGGGGGTAGCACAGATACGCAGTATTTT. Translating it yields CATRGGSTDTQYF.

V usage is TRBV5-6 and J usage is TRBJ2-1, with TRBD2 as a possible D gene (6 bases). This CDR3 is built from 15 residues. V was pared by 1 base and J by 6 bases, with 14 bases between. Germline assignment: CDR1 SGHDT and CDR2 YYEEEE. CDR3 region: CASSLWGVLGNEQFF. DNA for the CDR3: TGTGCCAGCAGCTTGTGGGGGGTTCTTGGCAATGAGCAGTTCTTC.

The genes are TRBV19 and TRBJ1-5; 7 bases agree with TRBD1. The germline gives CDR1 LNHDA, CDR2 SQIVND (reference sequence). The CDR3 consists of 14 residues. The V segment lost 4 bases and the J segment 7 bases; nucleotides outside the gene matches: 7. CDR3 DNA sequence: TGTGCCAGTAGTACACAGGGGTCTGGACAGCCCCAGCATTTT. Protein: CASSTQGSGQPQHF. The variable domain in full, with the rest retrieved from reference TRBV19 and TRBJ1-5, is DGGITQSPKYLFRKEGQNVTLSCEQNLNHDAMYWYRQDPGQGLRLIYYSQIVNDFQKGDIAEGYSVSREKKESFPLTVTSAQKNPTAFYLCASSTQGSGQPQHFGDGTRLSIL.

This clone has more than one count but fewer than ten. The gene calls are TRBV6-2 or TRBV6-3 and TRBJ2-7; no reliable D call. The CDR3 runs to 11 residues. V lost 5 bases and J 7 bases, leaving 9 bases between the germline ends. The germline gives CDR1 MNHEY, CDR2 SVGEGT. CDR3: CASSDILEQYF. The CDR3 DNA sequence: TGTGCCAGCAGTGATATACTGGAGCAGTACTTC.

The chain carries TRBV7-2 and TRBJ2-1; D is ambiguous. The germline V and J ends were trimmed by 1 base and 8 bases, with 6 bases remaining between them. Germline CDR1 SGHTA, CDR2 FQGNSA. The CDR3 loop spans 12 amino acids. The CDR3 DNA reads TGTGCCAGCAGCTTAGATCGGTATGAGCAGTTCTTC. This encodes CASSLDRYEQFF.

The J gene is TRBJ2-7, the V gene TRBV1; the DNA was not used to check the table's D call, TRBD2. TRBV1 is shown as a pseudogene. The CDR3 is 19 amino acids. CDR3 loop: CTSSQKAPALAGLTYEQYF. The DNA of the CDR3 is TGCACCAGCAGCCAAAAAGCCCCGGCCCTAGCGGGGCTGACCTACGAGCAGTACTTC.

This clone was recorded a few times. This chain joins TRBV6-6 and TRBJ2-1; 13 bases match TRBD2. J was trimmed by 10 bases and V by 5 bases; bases with no gene match: 8. Germline V gene data show CDR1 as MNHNY and CDR2 as SVGAGI (reference sequence). CDR3 length: 15 residues. CDR3 region: CASSPRTSGRGEQFF. CDR3 nucleotide sequence: TGTGCCAGCAGTCCCAGGACTAGCGGGAGAGGAGAGCAGTTCTTC.

V gene TRBV6-5 combines with J gene TRBJ1-1; 7 nucleotides align to TRBD1. With V trimmed by 7 bases and J by 1 base, 9 bases remained unmatched. The CDR3 is 15 amino acids. From germline, CDR1 is MNHEY and CDR2 SVGAGI. CDR3 DNA: TGTGCCAGCACCCGGGGCAGGGGGAGGAACACTGAAGCTTTCTTT. Its translation: CASTRGRGRNTEAFF.

This sequence joins TRBV10-3 and TRBJ1-2; no clear D. Trimming stripped 3 bases from V and 4 bases from J, with 12 bases between. Germline-derived CDR1 and CDR2 are ENHRY and SYGVKD. There are 14 residues in the CDR3. The CDR3 DNA is TGTGCCATCAGTGAAGAGTACCTAGGCTATGGCTACACCTTC. This translates into CAISEEYLGYGYTF.

The chain combines TRBV11-3 with TRBJ2-5; maybe TRBD1 (5 bases). Germline assignment: CDR1 SGHNT and CDR2 YENEEA. Trimming took 2 bases from V and 5 from J, leaving 12 bases between them. The CDR3 is 14 amino acids. The CDR3 DNA is TGTGCCAGCAGCTTAAGGACAATGGGGGAGACCCAGTACTTC. Protein: CASSLRTMGETQYF. The full variable domain, with the rest looked up from reference TRBV11-3 and TRBJ2-5, is EAGVVQSPRYKIIEKKQPVAFWCNPISGHNTLYWYLQNLGQGPELLIRYENEEAVDDSQLPKDRFSAERLKGVDSTLKIQPAELGDSAVYLCASSLRTMGETQYFGPGTRLLVL.

V usage is TRBV5-8 and J usage is TRBJ1-2; maybe TRBD1 (5 bases). Germline V gene lookup returns CDR1 SGHTS and CDR2 YDEGEE. The CDR3 is 14 amino acids. Trimming took off 1 base at V and 5 bases at J, with 12 bases between the two ends. CDR3 DNA: TGTGCCAGCAGCTTGCTGGGGCGGGGATATGGCTACACCTTC. Its translation is CASSLLGRGYGYTF.

The chain is built from TRBV19 and TRBJ2-7; TRBD1 matches 9 bases. With V trimmed by 1 base and J by 2 bases, 3 bases remained unmatched. The length of the CDR3 is 15 residues. CDR1 is LNHDA and CDR2 is SQIVND in the germline V gene (reference sequence). The CDR3 bases are TGTGCCAGTAGTATAGGGGACAGGGCCACCTACGAGCAGTACTTC. Encoded protein: CASSIGDRATYEQYF.

This clone was counted a single time. The rearrangement uses TRBV3-1 (or the pseudogene TRBV3-2) and TRBJ2-2, with unresolved D. V was cut by 0 bases and J by 6 bases, with 11 bases left in between. The CDR3 is 15 residues long. Germline lookup yields CDR1 LGHDT and CDR2 YNNKEL (reference sequence). The CDR3, as DNA: TGTGCCAGCAGCCAAGACTCGACACGTTCCGGGGAGCTGTTTTTT. It specifies CASSQDSTRSGELFF.

This clone was counted only a few times. The V call is TRBV5-5, the J call TRBJ2-1; 14 nucleotides align to TRBD2. The CDR3 is 15 amino acids. V shed 3 bases and J 10 bases; nucleotides not matched to a gene: 6. Germline V lookup: CDR1 SGHKS, CDR2 YYEKEE (reference sequence). CDR3 sequence reads: CASSYGLAGGREQFF. CDR3 bases: TGTGCCAGCAGCTACGGACTAGCGGGGGGTCGCGAGCAGTTCTTC.

This clone was picked up a small number of times. The genes are TRBV11-2 and TRBJ2-7, with D possibly TRBD2 on 7 matching bases. Germline V gene sequence: CDR1 SGHAT, CDR2 FQNNGV. The CDR3 sequence is 13 residues long. Trimming removed 0 bases at V and 10 bases at J, with 13 bases between. In DNA, the CDR3 is TGTGCCAGCAGCTTAGAACCGGGGGGCGATCAGTACTTC. Protein product: CASSLEPGGDQYF.

This clone was counted once. The chain couples TRBV5-4 to TRBJ1-1; tentative D call: TRBD1 (5 bases). CDR3 size: 15 residues. Trimming took 3 bases from V and 5 from J, leaving 17 bases between them. From germline, CDR1 is SGHNT and CDR2 YYREEE (reference sequence). CDR3 region: CASSSGGGQVTEAFF. As DNA, the CDR3 is TGTGCCAGCAGCTCGGGGGGAGGGCAAGTGACTGAAGCTTTCTTT.

The CDR3 DNA follows: TGTGCCAGCAGTTACCGGGACAGGGGAGTCTACGAGCAGTACTTC. Amino acids: CASSYRDRGVYEQYF. The chain is built from TRBV6-2 or TRBV6-3 and TRBJ2-7; 10 bases line up with TRBD1. Trimming took 2 bases from V and 3 from J; bases not matched to a gene: 4. The CDR3 consists of 15 residues. In germline, CDR1 is MNHEY, CDR2 SVGEGT.

The chain links TRBV7-9 to TRBJ1-6; 9 bases fit TRBD1. The germline gives CDR1 SEHNR, CDR2 FQNEAQ (reference sequence). This CDR3 is 15 amino acids long. After removal of 0 bases from V and 13 bases from J, the junction contained 7 bases not matched to a gene. CDR3 loop: CASSLAGQGNGPLHF. CDR3 sequence (DNA): TGTGCCAGCAGCTTAGCAGGACAGGGGAATGGGCCCCTCCACTTT. Variable domain in full (rest from reference TRBV7-9 and TRBJ1-6): DTGVSQNPRHKITKRGQNVTFRCDPISEHNRLYWYRQTLGQGPEFLTYFQNEAQLEKSRLLSDRFSAERPKGSFSTLEIQRTEQGDSAMYLCASSLAGQGNGPLHFGNGTRLTVT.

J is TRBJ1-4 and V is TRBV5-1; possible D gene TRBD1, 6 bases. This CDR3 comprises 12 residues. The germline V gene encodes CDR1 SGHRS and CDR2 YFSETQ. The ends were cut back, 6 bases at V and 8 bases at J, with 11 bases in the middle. The chain's CDR3 is CASTGESEKLFF. The CDR3 DNA is TGCGCCAGCACAGGGGAAAGCGAAAAACTGTTTTTT.

This clone appeared a few times. The chain is built from TRBV6-5 and TRBJ2-7; 11 nucleotides align to TRBD1. Losses at the gene ends were 6 bases for V and 2 bases for J; bases not matched to a gene: 6. CDR1 is MNHEY and CDR2 is SVGAGI in the germline V gene. The length of the CDR3 is 15 residues. CDR3 amino acids: CASSRGQGGPYEQYF. The CDR3 DNA reads TGTGCCAGCAGCCGGGGACAGGGGGGACCCTACGAGCAGTACTTC.

The gene calls are TRBV6-1 and TRBJ1-6; no clear D. The CDR3 spans 15 residues. V was clipped by 2 bases and J by 10 bases, with 15 bases between them. Germline V gives CDR1 MNHNS, CDR2 SASEGT. The CDR3 loop reads CASSETGPAESPLHF. CDR3 in DNA: TGTGCCAGCAGTGAAACGGGTCCTGCGGAGTCACCCCTCCACTTT.

This clone was recorded only once. J is TRBJ2-7 and V is TRBV5-6, with TRBD2 matching over 10 bases. The V segment lost 4 bases and the J segment 5 bases; nucleotides outside the gene matches: 6. There are 14 residues in the CDR3. Germline lookup yields CDR1 SGHDT and CDR2 YYEEEE. The CDR3 loop is CASSDGTSAHEQYF. The CDR3 DNA reads TGTGCCAGCAGCGACGGGACTAGCGCCCACGAGCAGTACTTC.

The rearrangement links TRBV14 to TRBJ2-3; tentative D call: TRBD2 (6 bases). V lost 4 bases and J 4 bases, leaving 12 bases between the germline ends. Germline values: CDR1 SGHDN, CDR2 FVKESK. This CDR3 has 14 residues. The CDR3 nucleotides are TGTGCCAGCAGCCTCGGCGGGGCCTCAGATACGCAGTATTTT. Encoded protein: CASSLGGASDTQYF.

The chain uses TRBV19 and TRBJ1-5; D not certain. Trimming left V 7 bases short and J 2 bases short, with 9 bases between. Germline V gene data show CDR1 as LNHDA and CDR2 as SQIVND (reference sequence). There are 13 residues in the CDR3. CDR3 coding DNA: TGTGCCAGTACGGTCGGGGGCAATCAGCCCCAGCATTTT. As protein: CASTVGGNQPQHF.

This clone was seen a few times. In nucleotides, the CDR3 is TGCGCCAGCAGTTGGGGGACACATAGCACAGATACGCAGTATTTT. This gives the protein CASSWGTHSTDTQYF. V is TRBV5-1 and J is TRBJ2-3, with D perhaps matching TRBD1 (6 bases). Looked up from germline, CDR1 is SGHRS and CDR2 is YFSETQ. The CDR3 is 15 residues long. V lost 5 bases and J lost 0, with 13 bases in between.

The rearrangement uses TRBV6-6 and TRBJ2-6, with 9 bases matching TRBD1. Germline lookup yields CDR1 MNHNY and CDR2 SVGAGI (reference sequence). V gave up 5 bases and J gave up 1 base; unmatched junction bases: 6. The length of the CDR3 is 17 residues. CDR3 coding DNA: TGTGCCAGCAGTCAGACAGGGGGATGGTCTGGGGCCAACGTCCTGACTTTC. Translated: CASSQTGGWSGANVLTF.